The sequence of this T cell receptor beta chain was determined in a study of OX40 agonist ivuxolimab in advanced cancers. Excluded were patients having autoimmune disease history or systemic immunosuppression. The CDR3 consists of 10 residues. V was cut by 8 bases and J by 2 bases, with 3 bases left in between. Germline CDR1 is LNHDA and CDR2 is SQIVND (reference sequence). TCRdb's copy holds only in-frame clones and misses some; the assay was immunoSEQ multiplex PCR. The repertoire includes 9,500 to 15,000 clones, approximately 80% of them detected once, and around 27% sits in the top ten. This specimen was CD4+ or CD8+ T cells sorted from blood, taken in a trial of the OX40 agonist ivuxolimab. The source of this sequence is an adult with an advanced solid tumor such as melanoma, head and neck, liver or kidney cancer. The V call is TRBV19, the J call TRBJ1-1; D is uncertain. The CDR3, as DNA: TGTGCCAGTGCAAACACTGAAGCTTTCTTT. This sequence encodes CASANTEAFF.